This TCR beta chain was profiled in a study of T cells expressing NK-cell markers. Study-level background: Underlying the TCR beta repertoires were sorted CD3+CD56+NKG2C+, CD3+CD56+NKG2C- and CD3+CD56-NKG2C+ T cells.

CDR1 SGHDT and CDR2 YYEEEE come from the germline V gene. CDR3 length: 14 amino acids. Reprocessing the 5' RACE reads, TCRdb reports a single entry for every CDR3 protein and omits DNA. The sample table sets out 400,000 to 500,000 distinct CDR3 sequences. Study results and limitations: Questions lingered over whether expanded NKG2C+ T cell clones were HCMV-specific. Also leading the CD3+CD56-NKG2C+ fraction in a handful of donors were these clonotypes.

Worth noting for this clonotype: The antigen is undetermined.

Sequencing was performed on blood T cells: a sorted CD56 or NKG2C T cell subset, CD4+ or CD8+ T cells, or bulk PBMC T cells (not recorded which). The chain joins TRBV5-6 to TRBJ1-1; TCRdb's D call, TRBD1, is unchecked because there is no DNA. This TCR came from a woman aged 18 to 75 in good health. The CDR3 sequence is CASSIGTLRTEAFF.